Only one count was recorded for the clone carrying this T cell receptor beta chain. Repertoires were generated with immunoSEQ multiplex PCR, while TCRdb's copy carries only in-frame clones and drops some. The sample holds around 16,000 clones, roughly 83% seen once. This specimen comes from a study of T cell changes during pregnancy in multiple sclerosis. This CDR3 contains 15 residues. Per germline, CDR1 SGHVS and CDR2 FNYEAQ. Unmatched junction bases numbered 11, after V lost 5 bases and J lost 8 bases. This TCR was recovered from a female donor in good health, enrolled as a control in a pregnancy study. The J gene is TRBJ2-1, the V gene TRBV7-6, with 8 bases matching TRBD2. The sequencing here drew on CD8+ T cells from peripheral blood mononuclear cells, taken after pregnancy. The CDR3 DNA follows: TGTGCCAGCAGCGATCAAAGGACTAGCCTCGATGAGCAGTTCTTC. It is translated as CASSDQRTSLDEQFF.